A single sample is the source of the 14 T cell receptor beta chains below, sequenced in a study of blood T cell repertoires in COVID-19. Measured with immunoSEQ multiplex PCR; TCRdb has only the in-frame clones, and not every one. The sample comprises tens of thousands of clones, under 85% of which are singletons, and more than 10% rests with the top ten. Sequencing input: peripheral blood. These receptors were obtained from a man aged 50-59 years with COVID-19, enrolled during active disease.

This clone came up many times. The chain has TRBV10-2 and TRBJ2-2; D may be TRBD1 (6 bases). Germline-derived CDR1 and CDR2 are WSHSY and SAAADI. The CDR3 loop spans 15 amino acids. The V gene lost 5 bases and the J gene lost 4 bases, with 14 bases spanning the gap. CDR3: CASSPTGQSTGELFF. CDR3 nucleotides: TGCGCCAGCAGTCCAACGGGACAATCCACCGGGGAGCTGTTTTTT.

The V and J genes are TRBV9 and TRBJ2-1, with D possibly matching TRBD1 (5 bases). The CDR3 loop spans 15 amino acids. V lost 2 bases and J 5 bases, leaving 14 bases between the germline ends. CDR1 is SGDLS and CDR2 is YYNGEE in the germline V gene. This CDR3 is CASSVERGRNNEQFF. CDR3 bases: TGTGCCAGCAGCGTGGAAAGGGGCCGTAACAATGAGCAGTTCTTC. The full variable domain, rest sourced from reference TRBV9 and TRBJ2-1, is DSGVTQTPKHLITATGQRVTLRCSPRSGDLSVYWYQQSLDQGLQFLIQYYNGEERAKGNILERFSAQQFPDLHSELNLSSLELGDSALYFCASSVERGRNNEQFFGPGTRLTVL.

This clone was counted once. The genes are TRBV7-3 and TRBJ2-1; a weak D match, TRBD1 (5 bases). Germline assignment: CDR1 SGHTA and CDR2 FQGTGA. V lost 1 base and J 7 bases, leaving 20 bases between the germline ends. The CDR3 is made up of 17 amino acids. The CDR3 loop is CASSLSSLDTLGNEQFF. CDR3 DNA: TGTGCCAGCAGCTTAAGTAGCTTGGACACCTTGGGTAATGAGCAGTTCTTC. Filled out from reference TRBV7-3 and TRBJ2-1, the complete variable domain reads GAGVSQTPSNKVTEKGKYVELRCDPISGHTALYWYRQSLGQGPEFLIYFQGTGAADDSGLPNDRFFAVRPEGSVSTLKIQRTERGDSAVYLCASSLSSLDTLGNEQFFGPGTRLTVL.

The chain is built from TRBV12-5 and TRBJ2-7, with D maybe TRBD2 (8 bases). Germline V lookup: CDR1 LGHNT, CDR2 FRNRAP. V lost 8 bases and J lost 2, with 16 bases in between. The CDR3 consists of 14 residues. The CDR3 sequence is CASRGGDRPYEQYF. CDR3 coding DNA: TGTGCTAGTCGGGGGGGGGACAGACCCTACGAGCAGTACTTC.

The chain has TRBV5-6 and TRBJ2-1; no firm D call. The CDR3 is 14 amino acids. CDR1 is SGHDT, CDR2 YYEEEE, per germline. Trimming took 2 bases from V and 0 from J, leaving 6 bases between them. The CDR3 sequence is CASSFRSSYNEQFF. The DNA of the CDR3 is TGTGCCAGCAGCTTTAGAAGCTCCTACAATGAGCAGTTCTTC.

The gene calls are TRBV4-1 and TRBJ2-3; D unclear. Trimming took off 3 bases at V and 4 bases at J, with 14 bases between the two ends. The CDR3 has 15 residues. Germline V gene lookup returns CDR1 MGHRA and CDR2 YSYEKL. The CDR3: CASSHLELGADTQYF. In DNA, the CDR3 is TGCGCCAGCAGCCACCTAGAACTCGGAGCAGATACGCAGTATTTT.

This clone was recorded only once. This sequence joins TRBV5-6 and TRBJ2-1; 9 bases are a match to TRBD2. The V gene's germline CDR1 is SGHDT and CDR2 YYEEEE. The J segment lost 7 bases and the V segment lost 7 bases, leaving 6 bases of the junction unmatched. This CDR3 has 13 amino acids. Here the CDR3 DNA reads TGTGCCAGCTTGCGGGGGGGCACAAATGAGCAGTTCTTC. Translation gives CASLRGGTNEQFF.

This CDR3 reads CASSEPGLAGSQETQYF. The CDR3 DNA sequence: TGTGCCAGCAGCGAACCTGGACTAGCGGGTTCCCAAGAGACCCAGTACTTC. J is TRBJ2-5 and V is TRBV6-2 or TRBV6-3; 11 bases agree with TRBD2. CDR1 MNHEY and CDR2 SVGEGT come from the germline V gene. Trimming took 6 bases from V and 1 from J; bases not matched to a gene: 10. The CDR3 runs 17 residues.

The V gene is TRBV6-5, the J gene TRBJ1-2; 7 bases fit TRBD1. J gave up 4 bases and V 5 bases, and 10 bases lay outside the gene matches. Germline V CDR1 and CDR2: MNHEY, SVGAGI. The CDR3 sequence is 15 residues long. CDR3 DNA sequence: TGTGCCAGCAGTACCTTGACAGGGCGACCCTATGGCTACACCTTC. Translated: CASSTLTGRPYGYTF.

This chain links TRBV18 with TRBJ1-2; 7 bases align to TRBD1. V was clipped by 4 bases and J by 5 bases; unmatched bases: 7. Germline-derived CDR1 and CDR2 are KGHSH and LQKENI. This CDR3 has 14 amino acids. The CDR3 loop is CASSLSGQDYGYTF. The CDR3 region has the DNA TGTGCCAGCTCACTCTCAGGACAGGATTATGGCTACACCTTC.

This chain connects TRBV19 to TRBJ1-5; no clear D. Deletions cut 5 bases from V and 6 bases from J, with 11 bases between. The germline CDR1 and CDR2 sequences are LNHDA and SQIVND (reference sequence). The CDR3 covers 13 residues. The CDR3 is CASSSRVGQPQHF. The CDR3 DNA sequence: TGTGCCAGTAGTTCGAGGGTCGGTCAGCCCCAGCATTTT.

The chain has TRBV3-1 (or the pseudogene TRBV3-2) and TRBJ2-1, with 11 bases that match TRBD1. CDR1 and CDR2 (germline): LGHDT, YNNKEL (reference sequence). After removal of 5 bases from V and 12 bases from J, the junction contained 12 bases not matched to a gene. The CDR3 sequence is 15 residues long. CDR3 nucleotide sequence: TGTGCCAGCAGCGACGTCGTGGACAGGGGGCTTGTGCAGTTCTTC. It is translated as CASSDVVDRGLVQFF.

CDR3 protein: CASSPTEGARTGELFF. CDR3 DNA: TGTGCCAGCTCACCCACAGAGGGGGCGCGCACCGGGGAGCTGTTTTTT. This chain links TRBV18 with TRBJ2-2; TRBD1 matches 7 bases. J lost 4 bases, V lost 3 bases, and 8 bases had no gene match. The V gene's germline CDR1 is KGHSH and CDR2 LQKENI. CDR3 length: 16 amino acids. Based on the CDR3 plus reference TRBV18 and TRBJ2-2, the full variable domain is NAGVMQNPRHLVRRRGQEARLRCSPMKGHSHVYWYRQLPEEGLKFMVYLQKENIIDESGMPKERFSAEFPKEGPSILRIQQVVRGDSAAYFCASSPTEGARTGELFFGEGSRLTVL.

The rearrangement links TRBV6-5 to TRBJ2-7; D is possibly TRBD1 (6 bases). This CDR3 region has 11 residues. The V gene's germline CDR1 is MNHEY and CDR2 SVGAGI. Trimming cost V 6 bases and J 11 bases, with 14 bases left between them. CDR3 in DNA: TGTGCCAGCAGGAAACAGGGAATCAAGTACTTC. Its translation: CASRKQGIKYF.